What follows is one T cell receptor beta chain and its context. Time point here: persistent/refractory GD, antithyroid drugs over 5 years with positive TRAb. PBMC RNA served as the TCR library source. The V end was cut by 2 bases, the J end by 6 bases, with 6 bases between. CDR1 and CDR2 from the germline V gene are SGHDT and YYEEEE. CDR3 size: 11 residues. The data are from a study of regulatory T cells in long-lasting Graves disease. Libraries of TCR beta came from iRepertoire HTBI primers plus Arm-PCR of CDR3 regions. TCRdb recomputed calls from the multiplex PCR reads with MiXCR, one row per CDR3 protein. In the table there are about 420,000 distinct CDR3 sequences, 20% to 30% of which are singletons.

This TCR was recovered from a female donor with Graves disease. The gene calls are TRBV5-6 and TRBJ2-7; unclear D gene. The sequences come from peripheral blood mononuclear cells (PBMCs), collected when the disease was refractory, from a patient treated with antithyroid drugs. CDR3 sequence (DNA): TGTGCCAGCAGCTTATTGTCCGAGCAGTACTTC. Translating gives CASSLLSEQYF.